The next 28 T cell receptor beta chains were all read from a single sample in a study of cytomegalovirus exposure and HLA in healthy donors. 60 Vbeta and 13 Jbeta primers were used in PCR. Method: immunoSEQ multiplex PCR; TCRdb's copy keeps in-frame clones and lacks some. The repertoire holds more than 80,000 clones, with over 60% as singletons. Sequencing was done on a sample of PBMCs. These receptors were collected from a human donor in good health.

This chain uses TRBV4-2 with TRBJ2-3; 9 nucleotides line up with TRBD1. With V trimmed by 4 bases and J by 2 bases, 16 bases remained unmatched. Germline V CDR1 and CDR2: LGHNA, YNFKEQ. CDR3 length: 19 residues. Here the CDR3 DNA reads TGTGCCAGCAGCCCAGGGACAGGGTCCACTCCCTTACCCACAGATACGCAGTATTTT. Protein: CASSPGTGSTPLPTDTQYF.

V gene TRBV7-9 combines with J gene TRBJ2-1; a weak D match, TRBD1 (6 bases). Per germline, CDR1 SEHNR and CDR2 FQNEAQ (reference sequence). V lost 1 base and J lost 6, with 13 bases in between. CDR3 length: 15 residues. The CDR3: CASSLGIGGFNEQFF. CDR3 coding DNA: TGTGCCAGCAGCTTAGGGATAGGGGGTTTCAATGAGCAGTTCTTC.

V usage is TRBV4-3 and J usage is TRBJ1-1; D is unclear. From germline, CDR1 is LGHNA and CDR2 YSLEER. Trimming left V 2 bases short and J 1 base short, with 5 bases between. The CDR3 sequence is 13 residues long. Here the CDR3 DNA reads TGCGCCAGCAGCCAAATCCGGAACACTGAAGCTTTCTTT. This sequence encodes CASSQIRNTEAFF.

The DNA of the CDR3 is TGTGCCAGCAACCGATTCCAGGGTCCCGGGGAGCTGTTTTTT. Residues: CASNRFQGPGELFF. The chain is built from TRBV7-9 and TRBJ2-2, with D maybe TRBD1 (5 bases). The ends were cut back, 7 bases at V and 6 bases at J, with 15 bases in the middle. Germline CDR1 is SEHNR and CDR2 is FQNEAQ (reference sequence). The CDR3 is made up of 14 amino acids.

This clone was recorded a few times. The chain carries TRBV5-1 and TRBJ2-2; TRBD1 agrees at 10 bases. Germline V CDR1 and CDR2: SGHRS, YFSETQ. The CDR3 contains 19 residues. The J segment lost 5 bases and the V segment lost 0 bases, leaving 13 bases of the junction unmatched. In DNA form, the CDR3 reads TGCGCCAGCAGCTTGGAGGGGACAGGGGTGGACCGGGAGACCGGGGAGCTGTTTTTT. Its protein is CASSLEGTGVDRETGELFF.

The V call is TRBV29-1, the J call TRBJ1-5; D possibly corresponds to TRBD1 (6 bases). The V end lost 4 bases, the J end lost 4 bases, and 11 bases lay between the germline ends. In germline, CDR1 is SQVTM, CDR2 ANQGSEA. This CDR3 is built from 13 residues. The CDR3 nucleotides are TGCAGCGTTGCCCCGGGGACAAATCAGCCCCAGCATTTT. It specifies CSVAPGTNQPQHF.

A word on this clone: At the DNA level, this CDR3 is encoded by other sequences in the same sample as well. CDR3 DNA sequence: TGCGCCAGCAGCTTGGTGGCAGATACTGAAGCTTTCTTT. Its protein product is CASSLVADTEAFF. This chain uses TRBV5-1 with TRBJ1-1; no clear D gene. Germline values: CDR1 SGHRS, CDR2 YFSETQ. V was trimmed by 0 bases and J by 5 bases, leaving 8 bases between them. CDR3 length: 13 residues.

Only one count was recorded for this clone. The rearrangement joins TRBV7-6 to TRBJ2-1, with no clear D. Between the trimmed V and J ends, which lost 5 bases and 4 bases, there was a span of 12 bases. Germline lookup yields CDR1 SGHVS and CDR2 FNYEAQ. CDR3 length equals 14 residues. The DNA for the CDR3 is TGTGCCAGCAGCGGGCCAGCAGCATACAATGAGCAGTTCTTC. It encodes CASSGPAAYNEQFF.

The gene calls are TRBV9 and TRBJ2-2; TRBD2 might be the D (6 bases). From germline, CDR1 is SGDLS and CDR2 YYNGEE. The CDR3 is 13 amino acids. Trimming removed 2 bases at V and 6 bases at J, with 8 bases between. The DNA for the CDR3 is TGTGCCAGCAGCGTGACGGGGGCCGGGGAGCTGTTTTTT. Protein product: CASSVTGAGELFF.

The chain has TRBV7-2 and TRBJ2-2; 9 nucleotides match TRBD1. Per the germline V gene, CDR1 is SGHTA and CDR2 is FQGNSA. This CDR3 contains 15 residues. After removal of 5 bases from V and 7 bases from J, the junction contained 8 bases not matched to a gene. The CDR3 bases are TGTGCCAGCAGCCAAATACAGGGGGCGGGCGGGGAGCTGTTTTTT. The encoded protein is CASSQIQGAGGELFF. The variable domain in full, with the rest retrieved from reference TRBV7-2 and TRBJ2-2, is GAGVSQSPSNKVTEKGKDVELRCDPISGHTALYWYRQSLGQGLEFLIYFQGNSAPDKSGLPSDRFSAERTGGSVSTLTIQRTQQEDSAVYLCASSQIQGAGGELFFGEGSRLTVL.

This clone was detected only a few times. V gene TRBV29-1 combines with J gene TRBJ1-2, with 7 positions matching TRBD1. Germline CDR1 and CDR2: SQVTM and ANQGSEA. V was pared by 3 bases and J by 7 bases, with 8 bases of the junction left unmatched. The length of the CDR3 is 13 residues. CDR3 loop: CSVDRIQGGGYTF. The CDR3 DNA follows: TGCAGCGTTGACCGAATCCAGGGGGGTGGCTACACCTTC. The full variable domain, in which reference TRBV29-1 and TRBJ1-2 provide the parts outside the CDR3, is SAVISQKPSRDICQRGTSLTIQCQVDSQVTMMFWYRQQPGQSLTLIATANQGSEATYESGFVIDKFPISRPNLTFSTLTVSNMSPEDSSIYLCSVDRIQGGGYTFGSGTRLTVV.

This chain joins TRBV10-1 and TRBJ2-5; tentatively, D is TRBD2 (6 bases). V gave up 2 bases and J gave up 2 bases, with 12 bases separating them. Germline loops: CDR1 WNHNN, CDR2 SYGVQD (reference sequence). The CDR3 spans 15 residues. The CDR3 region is CASSEGSSEQETQYF. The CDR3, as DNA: TGCGCCAGCAGTGAGGGGTCTAGCGAACAAGAGACCCAGTACTTC.

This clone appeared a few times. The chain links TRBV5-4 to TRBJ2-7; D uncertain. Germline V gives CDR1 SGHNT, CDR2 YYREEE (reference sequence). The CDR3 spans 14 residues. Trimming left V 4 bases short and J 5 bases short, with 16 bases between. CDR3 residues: CASSTPVVRDEQYF. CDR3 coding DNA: TGTGCCAGCAGCACTCCTGTCGTACGGGACGAGCAGTACTTC.

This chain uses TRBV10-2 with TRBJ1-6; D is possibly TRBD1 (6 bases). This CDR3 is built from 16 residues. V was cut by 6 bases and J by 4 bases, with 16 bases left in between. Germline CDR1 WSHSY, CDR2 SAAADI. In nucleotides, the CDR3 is TGCGCCAGCAGCTCAGAGTTCGGACAGTATAATTCACCCCTCCACTTT. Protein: CASSSEFGQYNSPLHF.

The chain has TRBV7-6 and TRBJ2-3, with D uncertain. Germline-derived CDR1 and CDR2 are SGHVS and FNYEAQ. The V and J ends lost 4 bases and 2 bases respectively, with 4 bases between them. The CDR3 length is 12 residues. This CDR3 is CASSSNTDTQYF. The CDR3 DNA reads TGTGCCAGCAGCTCCAACACAGATACGCAGTATTTT.

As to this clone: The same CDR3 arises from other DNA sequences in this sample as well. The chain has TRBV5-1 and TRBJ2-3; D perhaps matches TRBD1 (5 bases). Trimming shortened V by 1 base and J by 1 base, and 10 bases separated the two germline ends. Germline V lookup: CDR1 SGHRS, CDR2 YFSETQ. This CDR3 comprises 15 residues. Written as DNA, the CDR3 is TGCGCCAGCAGCTTGAGGGGTGTGGGCACAGATACGCAGTATTTT. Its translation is CASSLRGVGTDTQYF. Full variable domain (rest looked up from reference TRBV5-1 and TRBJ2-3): KAGVTQTPRYLIKTRGQQVTLSCSPISGHRSVSWYQQTPGQGLQFLFEYFSETQRNKGNFPGRFSGRQFSNSRSEMNVSTLELGDSALYLCASSLRGVGTDTQYFGPGTRLTVL.

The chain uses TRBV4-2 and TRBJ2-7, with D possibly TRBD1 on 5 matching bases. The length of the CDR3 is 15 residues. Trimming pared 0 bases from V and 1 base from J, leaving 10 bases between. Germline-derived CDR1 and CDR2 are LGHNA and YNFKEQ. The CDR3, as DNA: TGTGCCAGCAGCCAAGAAAGGGGTGAGTCCTACGAGCAGTACTTC. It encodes CASSQERGESYEQYF.

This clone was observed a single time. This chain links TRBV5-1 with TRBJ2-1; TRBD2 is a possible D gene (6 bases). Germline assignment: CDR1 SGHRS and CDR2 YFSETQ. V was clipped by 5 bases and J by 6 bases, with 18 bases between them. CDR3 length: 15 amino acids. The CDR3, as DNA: TGCGCCAGCAGACATATGGAGGGCCTCAGCAATGAGCAGTTCTTC. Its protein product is CASRHMEGLSNEQFF. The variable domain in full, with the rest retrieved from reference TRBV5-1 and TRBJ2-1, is KAGVTQTPRYLIKTRGQQVTLSCSPISGHRSVSWYQQTPGQGLQFLFEYFSETQRNKGNFPGRFSGRQFSNSRSEMNVSTLELGDSALYLCASRHMEGLSNEQFFGPGTRLTVL.

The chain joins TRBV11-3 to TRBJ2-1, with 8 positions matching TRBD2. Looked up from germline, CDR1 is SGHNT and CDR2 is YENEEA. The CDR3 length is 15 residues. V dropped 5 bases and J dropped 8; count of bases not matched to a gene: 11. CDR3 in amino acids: CASSAVIAGRHEQFF. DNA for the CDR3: TGTGCCAGCAGCGCCGTGATAGCGGGGAGACATGAGCAGTTCTTC.

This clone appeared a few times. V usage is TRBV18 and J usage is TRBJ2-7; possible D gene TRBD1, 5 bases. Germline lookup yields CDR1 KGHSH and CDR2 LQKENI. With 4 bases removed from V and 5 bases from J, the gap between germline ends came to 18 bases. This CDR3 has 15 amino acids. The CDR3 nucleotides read TGTGCCAGCTCACTGGACACTCCGATCACCCACGAGCAGTACTTC. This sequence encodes CASSLDTPITHEQYF.

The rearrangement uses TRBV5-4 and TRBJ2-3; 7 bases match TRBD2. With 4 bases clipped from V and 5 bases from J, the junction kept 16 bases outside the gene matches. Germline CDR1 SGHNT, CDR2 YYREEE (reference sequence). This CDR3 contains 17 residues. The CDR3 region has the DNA TGTGCCAGCAGCGATCTTGGGGGGGGAGGGTCCAGAGATACGCAGTATTTT. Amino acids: CASSDLGGGGSRDTQYF.

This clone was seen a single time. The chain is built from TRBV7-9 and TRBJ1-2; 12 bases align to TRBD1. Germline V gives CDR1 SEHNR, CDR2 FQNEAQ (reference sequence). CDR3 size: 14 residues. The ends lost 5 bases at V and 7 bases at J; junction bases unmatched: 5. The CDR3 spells CASSPGQGAFGYTF. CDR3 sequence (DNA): TGTGCCAGCAGCCCGGGACAGGGGGCGTTTGGCTACACCTTC.

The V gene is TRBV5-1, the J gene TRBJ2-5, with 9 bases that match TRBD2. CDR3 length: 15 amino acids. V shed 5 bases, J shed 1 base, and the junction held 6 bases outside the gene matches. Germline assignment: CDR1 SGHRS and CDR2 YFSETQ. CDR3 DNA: TGCGCCAGCAGTTTAAGCGGGGGGCCCCAAGAGACCCAGTACTTC. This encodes CASSLSGGPQETQYF. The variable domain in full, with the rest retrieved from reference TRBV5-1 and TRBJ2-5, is KAGVTQTPRYLIKTRGQQVTLSCSPISGHRSVSWYQQTPGQGLQFLFEYFSETQRNKGNFPGRFSGRQFSNSRSEMNVSTLELGDSALYLCASSLSGGPQETQYFGPGTRLLVL.

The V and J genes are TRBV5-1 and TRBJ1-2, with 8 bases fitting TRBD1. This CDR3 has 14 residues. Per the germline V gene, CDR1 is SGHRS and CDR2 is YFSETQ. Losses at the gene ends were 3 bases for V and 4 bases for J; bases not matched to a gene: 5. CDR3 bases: TGCGCCAGCAGCTCCGACAGGGGAACCTATGGCTACACCTTC. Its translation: CASSSDRGTYGYTF. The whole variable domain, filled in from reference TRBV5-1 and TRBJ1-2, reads KAGVTQTPRYLIKTRGQQVTLSCSPISGHRSVSWYQQTPGQGLQFLFEYFSETQRNKGNFPGRFSGRQFSNSRSEMNVSTLELGDSALYLCASSSDRGTYGYTFGSGTRLTVV.

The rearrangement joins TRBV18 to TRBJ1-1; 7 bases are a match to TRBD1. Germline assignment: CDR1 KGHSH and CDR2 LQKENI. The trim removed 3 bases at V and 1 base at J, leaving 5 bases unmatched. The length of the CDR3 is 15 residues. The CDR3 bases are TGTGCCAGCTCACCCCGGGGGACAGCGAACACTGAAGCTTTCTTT. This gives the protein CASSPRGTANTEAFF. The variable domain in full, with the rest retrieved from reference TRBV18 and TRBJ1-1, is NAGVMQNPRHLVRRRGQEARLRCSPMKGHSHVYWYRQLPEEGLKFMVYLQKENIIDESGMPKERFSAEFPKEGPSILRIQQVVRGDSAAYFCASSPRGTANTEAFFGQGTRLTVV.

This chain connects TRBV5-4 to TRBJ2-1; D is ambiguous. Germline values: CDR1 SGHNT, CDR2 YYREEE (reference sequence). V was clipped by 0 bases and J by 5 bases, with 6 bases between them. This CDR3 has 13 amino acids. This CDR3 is CASSLVPNNEQFF. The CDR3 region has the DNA TGTGCCAGCAGCTTGGTCCCAAACAATGAGCAGTTCTTC.

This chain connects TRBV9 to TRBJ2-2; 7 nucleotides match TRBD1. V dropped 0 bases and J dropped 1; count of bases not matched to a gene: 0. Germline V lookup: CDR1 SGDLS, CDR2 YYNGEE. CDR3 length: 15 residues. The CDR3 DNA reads TGTGCCAGCAGCGTAGACAGGGGGAACACCGGGGAGCTGTTTTTT. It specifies CASSVDRGNTGELFF. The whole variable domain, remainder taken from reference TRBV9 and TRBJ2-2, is DSGVTQTPKHLITATGQRVTLRCSPRSGDLSVYWYQQSLDQGLQFLIQYYNGEERAKGNILERFSAQQFPDLHSELNLSSLELGDSALYFCASSVDRGNTGELFFGEGSRLTVL.

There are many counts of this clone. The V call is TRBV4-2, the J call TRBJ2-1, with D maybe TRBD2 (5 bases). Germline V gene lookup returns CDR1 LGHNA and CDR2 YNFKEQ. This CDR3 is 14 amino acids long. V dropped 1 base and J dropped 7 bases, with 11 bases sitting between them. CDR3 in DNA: TGTGCCAGCAGCCAAGCTCTAGCTGGTAATGAGCAGTTCTTC. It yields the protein CASSQALAGNEQFF.